The 2 T cell receptor beta chains presented below share a single source sample, sequenced in a study of blood T cell repertoires in COVID-19. Generated by immunoSEQ multiplex PCR, the TCRdb table keeps only in-frame clones and is missing some. The profile shows roughly 140,000 clones, more than 80% of them singletons. The sample was peripheral blood. These receptors were taken from a woman aged 60 to 75 with active COVID-19.

The chain carries TRBV19 and TRBJ2-1; TRBD2 matches 10 bases. V was pared by 6 bases and J by 3 bases, with 8 bases of the junction left unmatched. The CDR3 is 16 residues long. The V gene's germline CDR1 is LNHDA and CDR2 SQIVND (reference sequence). The CDR3 reads CASRVRLAGRYNEQFF. The CDR3 bases are TGTGCCAGTAGGGTAAGACTAGCGGGTCGCTACAATGAGCAGTTCTTC. The whole variable domain, filled in from reference TRBV19 and TRBJ2-1, reads DGGITQSPKYLFRKEGQNVTLSCEQNLNHDAMYWYRQDPGQGLRLIYYSQIVNDFQKGDIAEGYSVSREKKESFPLTVTSAQKNPTAFYLCASRVRLAGRYNEQFFGPGTRLTVL.

DNA for the CDR3: TGTGCCAGCAGTTTATGGCAGGGAAGGTCGAACACTGAAGCTTTCTTT. Translated: CASSLWQGRSNTEAFF. The chain is built from TRBV27 and TRBJ1-1; D might be TRBD1 (5 bases). This CDR3 has 16 amino acids. Germline lookup yields CDR1 MNHEY and CDR2 SMNVEV (reference sequence). V lost 1 base and J 1 base, leaving 13 bases between the germline ends.